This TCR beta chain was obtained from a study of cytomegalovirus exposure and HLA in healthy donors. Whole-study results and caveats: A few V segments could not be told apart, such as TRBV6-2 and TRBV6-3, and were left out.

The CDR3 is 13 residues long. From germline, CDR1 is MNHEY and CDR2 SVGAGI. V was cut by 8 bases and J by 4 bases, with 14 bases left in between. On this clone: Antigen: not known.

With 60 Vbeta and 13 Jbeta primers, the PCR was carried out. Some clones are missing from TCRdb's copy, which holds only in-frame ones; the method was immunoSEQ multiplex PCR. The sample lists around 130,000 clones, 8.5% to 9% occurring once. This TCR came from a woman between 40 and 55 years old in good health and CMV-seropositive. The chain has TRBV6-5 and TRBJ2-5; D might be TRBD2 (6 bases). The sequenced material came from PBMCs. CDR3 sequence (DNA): TGTGCCAGCCGGAGGGAAATATCAGAGACCCAGTACTTC. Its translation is CASRREISETQYF.